The rows below give T cell receptor beta chains drawn from one sample of a study of vaccination and CD4 T cells after COVID-19. TCRdb reprocessed the PCR reads via MiXCR and lists one record per CDR3 protein. The sample lists about 18,000 distinct CDR3 sequences, approximately 49% occurring once. No antigen is known for these receptors. Sequencing used CD4+ T cells from blood, cultured in vitro. Source of these receptors: a human donor who had recovered from COVID-19. The CDR3 runs from the conserved cysteine through the conserved F or W. Each record gives: J gene, clone size, D gene, V gene, CDR3 DNA, CDR3 protein. D genes are given only for firm matches. The listing skips clone size in some rows; elsewhere it reads once, few, many or a size class.

J gene: TRBJ1-6
clone size: .
D gene: TRBD1
V gene: TRBV19
CDR3 DNA: TGTGCCAGTAGTGTACCGGGACAGGGTGGATCACCCCTCCACTTT
CDR3 protein: CASSVPGQGGSPLHF

J gene: TRBJ1-2
clone size: .
D gene: TRBD1
V gene: TRBV6-1
CDR3 DNA: TGTGCCAGCAGTGTGTGGACAGGCGGGGTCTATGGCTACACCTTC
CDR3 protein: CASSVWTGGVYGYTF

J gene: TRBJ2-3
clone size: few
D gene: .
V gene: TRBV6-1
CDR3 DNA: TGTGCCAGCAGTGGGCAGGGCACAGATACGCAGTATTTT
CDR3 protein: CASSGQGTDTQYF

J gene: TRBJ2-2
clone size: .
D gene: .
V gene: TRBV7-6
CDR3 DNA: TGTGCCAGCTCCATGAACACCGGGGAGCTGTTTTTT
CDR3 protein: CASSMNTGELFF

J gene: TRBJ1-2
clone size: .
D gene: .
V gene: TRBV2
CDR3 DNA: TGTGCCAGCAGTGGTACACGAAGTTATGGCTACACCTTC
CDR3 protein: CASSGTRSYGYTF

J gene: TRBJ2-3
clone size: few
D gene: TRBD2
V gene: TRBV7-7
CDR3 DNA: TGTGCTAGCAGCTTGGGGACTAGCGCAGATACGCAGTATTTT
CDR3 protein: CASSLGTSADTQYF

J gene: TRBJ2-7
clone size: once
D gene: .
V gene: TRBV20-1
CDR3 DNA: TGCAGTGCTAGAGGGGGTGCTACCTACGAGCAGTACTTC
CDR3 protein: CSARGGATYEQYF

J gene: TRBJ2-7
clone size: .
D gene: TRBD2
V gene: TRBV27
CDR3 DNA: TGTGCCAGCAGTCCCTGGTCTGGGACTAGCGGCGCCTACGAGCAGTACTTC
CDR3 protein: CASSPWSGTSGAYEQYF

J gene: TRBJ2-5
clone size: .
D gene: .
V gene: TRBV6-1
CDR3 DNA: TGTGCCAGCAGTGGAAGCATACAAGAGACCCAGTACTTC
CDR3 protein: CASSGSIQETQYF

J gene: TRBJ2-3
clone size: .
D gene: .
V gene: TRBV20-1
CDR3 DNA: TGCAGTGCTAGAGGAGGGACCGGGACAGATACGCAGTATTTT
CDR3 protein: CSARGGTGTDTQYF

J gene: TRBJ1-6
clone size: .
D gene: .
V gene: TRBV2
CDR3 DNA: TGTGCCAGCAGGGACGGGAGGGGAGGTAATTCACCCCTCCACTTT
CDR3 protein: CASRDGRGGNSPLHF

J gene: TRBJ1-2
clone size: .
D gene: TRBD1
V gene: TRBV24-1
CDR3 DNA: TGTGCCACCAGCCGGGACAGAAACTATGGCTACACCTTC
CDR3 protein: CATSRDRNYGYTF

J gene: TRBJ2-4
clone size: .
D gene: .
V gene: TRBV20-1
CDR3 DNA: TGCAGTGTACCCCCTAGCGCTCTCGAAGGCAAAAACATTCAGTACTTC
CDR3 protein: CSVPPSALEGKNIQYF

J gene: TRBJ2-3
clone size: few
D gene: TRBD2
V gene: TRBV2
CDR3 DNA: TGTGCCAGCAGTGAAAGAGGGACTAGCGGGGGGAGAGATACGCAGTATTTT
CDR3 protein: CASSERGTSGGRDTQYF

J gene: TRBJ2-7
clone size: .
D gene: .
V gene: TRBV25-1
CDR3 DNA: TGTGCCAGCAGTGAATATGTGGCCGTCTACGAGCAGTACTTC
CDR3 protein: CASSEYVAVYEQYF

J gene: TRBJ1-2
clone size: once
D gene: .
V gene: TRBV28
CDR3 DNA: TGTGCCAGCAGTTTCACAGGGCCCTATGGCTACACCTTC
CDR3 protein: CASSFTGPYGYTF

J gene: TRBJ2-3
clone size: few
D gene: .
V gene: TRBV24-1
CDR3 DNA: TGTGCCACCAGTCCTTCCGAGGTAGCGGAAGGGGGCACAGATACGCAGTATTTT
CDR3 protein: CATSPSEVAEGGTDTQYF

J gene: TRBJ1-1
clone size: .
D gene: .
V gene: TRBV11-2
CDR3 DNA: TGTGCCAGCAGCTTCGGGCAGGGGAGGTTGATGAACACTGAAGCTTTCTTT
CDR3 protein: CASSFGQGRLMNTEAFF

J gene: TRBJ1-2
clone size: .
D gene: .
V gene: TRBV7-2
CDR3 DNA: TGTGCCAGCAGCTTAGGACCGGGGACCTCCCAGGAGCGGGGCTACACCTTC
CDR3 protein: CASSLGPGTSQERGYTF

J gene: TRBJ1-2
clone size: .
D gene: TRBD1
V gene: TRBV19
CDR3 DNA: TGTGCCAGTACTGCCGGGACAGGGGTTAACTATGGCTACACCTTC
CDR3 protein: CASTAGTGVNYGYTF

J gene: TRBJ1-6
clone size: .
D gene: .
V gene: TRBV6-5
CDR3 DNA: TGTGCCAGCAGTTACGGGGCAGGGGACTATTCACCCCTCCACTTT
CDR3 protein: CASSYGAGDYSPLHF

J gene: TRBJ2-3
clone size: .
D gene: .
V gene: TRBV28
CDR3 DNA: TGTGCCAGCAGTTCTAGTAGCGGACCAGGGGATACGCAGTATTTT
CDR3 protein: CASSSSSGPGDTQYF

J gene: TRBJ2-5
clone size: .
D gene: .
V gene: TRBV5-1
CDR3 DNA: TGCGCCAGCAGCTTGGCCGTAGCGAGCCAAGAGACCCAGTACTTC
CDR3 protein: CASSLAVASQETQYF

J gene: TRBJ1-2
clone size: once
D gene: .
V gene: TRBV11-2
CDR3 DNA: TGTGCCAGCAGCTTAGACGCGGGGAACTATGGCTACACCTTC
CDR3 protein: CASSLDAGNYGYTF

J gene: TRBJ1-6
clone size: .
D gene: .
V gene: TRBV2
CDR3 DNA: TGTGCCAGCATGGCCGCGGGTACAAGAAATTCACCCCTCCACTTT
CDR3 protein: CASMAAGTRNSPLHF

J gene: TRBJ1-5
clone size: .
D gene: .
V gene: TRBV20-1
CDR3 DNA: TGCAGTGCTAGATCCGGCCTCGTTGGCAATCAGCCCCAGCATTTT
CDR3 protein: CSARSGLVGNQPQHF

J gene: TRBJ2-3
clone size: .
D gene: TRBD2
V gene: TRBV7-9
CDR3 DNA: TGTGCCAGCAGTCGGCCCGGCGGGGGTAGCACAGATACGCAGTATTTT
CDR3 protein: CASSRPGGGSTDTQYF

J gene: TRBJ2-7
clone size: .
D gene: TRBD2
V gene: TRBV20-1
CDR3 DNA: TGCAGTGCTAGTACGGCTTTAGCGGGGGGGCACGAGCAGTACTTC
CDR3 protein: CSASTALAGGHEQYF